This T cell receptor (beta chain) comes out of a study of response to subunit inactivated influenza vaccine. The study, taken as a whole, reports: T cells newly recruited by each seasonal influenza vaccination are few, the authors suggested.

MiXCR, applied by TCRdb to the RT-PCR reads, yields one record per CDR3 protein. Among 450,000 to 550,000 distinct CDR3 sequences listed, around 25% were seen once. In the case of this clonotype: Its antigen is not known.

The CDR3 has 17 residues. Trimming took 1 base from V and 4 from J; bases not matched to a gene: 12. In germline, CDR1 is MGHRA, CDR2 YSYEKL. The gene calls are TRBV4-1 and TRBJ2-5; TRBD2 matches 7 bases. The TCR originated in a middle-aged man who received an inactivated influenza vaccine. Here the sequenced sample was CD4+ T cells sorted from PBMCs, taken more than 4 days after vaccination. The CDR3 sequence: CASSQGEWGGERETQYF. The CDR3, as DNA: TGCGCCAGCAGCCAAGGTGAATGGGGGGGAGAGAGAGAGACCCAGTACTTC.